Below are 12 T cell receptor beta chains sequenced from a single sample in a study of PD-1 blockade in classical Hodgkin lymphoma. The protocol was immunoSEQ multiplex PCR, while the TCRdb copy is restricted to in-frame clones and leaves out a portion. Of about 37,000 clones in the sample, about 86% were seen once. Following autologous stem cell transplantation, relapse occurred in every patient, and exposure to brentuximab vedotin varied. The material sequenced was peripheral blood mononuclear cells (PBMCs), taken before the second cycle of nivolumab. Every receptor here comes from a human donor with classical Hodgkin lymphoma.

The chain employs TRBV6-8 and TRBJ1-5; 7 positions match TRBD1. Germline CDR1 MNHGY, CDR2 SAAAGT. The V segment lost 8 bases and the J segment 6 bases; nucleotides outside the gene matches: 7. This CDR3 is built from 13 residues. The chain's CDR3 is CASGSDRTQPQHF. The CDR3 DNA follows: TGTGCCAGCGGGTCGGACAGGACTCAGCCCCAGCATTTT.

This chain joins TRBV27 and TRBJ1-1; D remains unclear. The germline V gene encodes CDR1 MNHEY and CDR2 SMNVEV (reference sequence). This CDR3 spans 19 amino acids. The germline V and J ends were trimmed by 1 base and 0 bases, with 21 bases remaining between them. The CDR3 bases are TGTGCCAGCAGTTTATATGGGTTTACGGCAGTTCAAATGAACACTGAAGCTTTCTTT. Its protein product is CASSLYGFTAVQMNTEAFF.

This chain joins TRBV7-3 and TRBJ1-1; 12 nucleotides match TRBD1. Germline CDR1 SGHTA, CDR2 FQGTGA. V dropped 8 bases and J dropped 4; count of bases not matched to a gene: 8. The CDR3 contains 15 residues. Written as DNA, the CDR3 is TGTGCCAGCTCGGGACAGGGGGCGACGGGCACTGAAGCTTTCTTT. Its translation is CASSGQGATGTEAFF.

The CDR3 DNA is TGTGCCAGCAGTTCCATCGACAGGGGGCAAGAGACCCAGTACTTC. This sequence encodes CASSSIDRGQETQYF. The V gene is TRBV6-1, the J gene TRBJ2-5, with 9 bases that match TRBD1. Trimming at V came to 5 bases and at J to 2 bases, leaving 6 bases not matched to a gene. This CDR3 contains 15 residues. Germline V lookup: CDR1 MNHNS, CDR2 SASEGT.

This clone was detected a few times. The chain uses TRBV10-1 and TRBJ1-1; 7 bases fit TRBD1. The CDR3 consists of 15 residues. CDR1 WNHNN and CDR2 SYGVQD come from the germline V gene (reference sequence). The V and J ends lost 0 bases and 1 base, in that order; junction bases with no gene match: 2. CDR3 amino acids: CASSESGTENTEAFF. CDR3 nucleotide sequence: TGCGCCAGCAGTGAGTCGGGGACAGAGAACACTGAAGCTTTCTTT.

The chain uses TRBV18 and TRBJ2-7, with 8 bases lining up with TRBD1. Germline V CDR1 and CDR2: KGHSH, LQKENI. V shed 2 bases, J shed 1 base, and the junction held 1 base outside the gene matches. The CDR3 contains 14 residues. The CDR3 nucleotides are TGTGCCAGCTCACCAGGACAGGGATCCTACGAGCAGTACTTC. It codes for CASSPGQGSYEQYF.

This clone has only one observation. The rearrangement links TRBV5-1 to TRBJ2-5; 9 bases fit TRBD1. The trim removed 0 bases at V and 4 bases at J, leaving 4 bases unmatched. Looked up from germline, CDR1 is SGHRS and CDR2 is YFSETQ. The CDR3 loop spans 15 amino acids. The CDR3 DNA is TGCGCCAGCAGCTTGGCGCGACAGGGGGGAGAGACCCAGTACTTC. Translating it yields CASSLARQGGETQYF.

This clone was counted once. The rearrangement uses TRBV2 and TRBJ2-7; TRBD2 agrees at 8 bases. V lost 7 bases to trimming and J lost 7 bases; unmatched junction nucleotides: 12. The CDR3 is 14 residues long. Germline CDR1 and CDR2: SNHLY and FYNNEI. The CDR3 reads CASTLGGRKGEQYF. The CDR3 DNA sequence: TGTGCCAGCACCCTTGGCGGGAGGAAGGGAGAGCAGTACTTC.

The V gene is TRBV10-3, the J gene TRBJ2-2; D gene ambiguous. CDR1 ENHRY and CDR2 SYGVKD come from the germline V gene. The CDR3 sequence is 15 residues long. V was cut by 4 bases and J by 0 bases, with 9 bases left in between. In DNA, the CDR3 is TGTGCCATCAGTGGGCAGTCCGCGAACACCGGGGAGCTGTTTTTT. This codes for CAISGQSANTGELFF.

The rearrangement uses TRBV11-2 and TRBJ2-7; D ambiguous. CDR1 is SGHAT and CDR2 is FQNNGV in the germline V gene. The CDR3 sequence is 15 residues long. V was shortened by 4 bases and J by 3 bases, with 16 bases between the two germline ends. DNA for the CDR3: TGTGCCAGCAGCTGGGGATCCGACGGCTACTACGAGCAGTACTTC. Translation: CASSWGSDGYYEQYF.

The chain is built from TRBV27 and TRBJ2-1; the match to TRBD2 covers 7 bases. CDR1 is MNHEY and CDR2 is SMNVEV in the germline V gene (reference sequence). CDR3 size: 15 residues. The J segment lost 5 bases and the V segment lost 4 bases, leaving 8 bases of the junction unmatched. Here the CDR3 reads CASSSEARGDNEQFF. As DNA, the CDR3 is TGTGCCAGCAGTTCAGAGGCCCGGGGGGACAATGAGCAGTTCTTC.

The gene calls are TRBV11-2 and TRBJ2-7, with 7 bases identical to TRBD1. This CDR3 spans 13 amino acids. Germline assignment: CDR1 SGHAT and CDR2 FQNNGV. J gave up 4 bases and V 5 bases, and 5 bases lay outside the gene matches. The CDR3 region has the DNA TGTGCCAGCAGCGTAGGACAGGTATACGAGCAGTACTTC. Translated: CASSVGQVYEQYF. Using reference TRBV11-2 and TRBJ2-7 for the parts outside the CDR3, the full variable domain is EAGVAQSPRYKIIEKRQSVAFWCNPISGHATLYWYQQILGQGPKLLIQFQNNGVVDDSQLPKDRFSAERLKGVDSTLKIQPAKLEDSAVYLCASSVGQVYEQYFGPGTRLTVT.